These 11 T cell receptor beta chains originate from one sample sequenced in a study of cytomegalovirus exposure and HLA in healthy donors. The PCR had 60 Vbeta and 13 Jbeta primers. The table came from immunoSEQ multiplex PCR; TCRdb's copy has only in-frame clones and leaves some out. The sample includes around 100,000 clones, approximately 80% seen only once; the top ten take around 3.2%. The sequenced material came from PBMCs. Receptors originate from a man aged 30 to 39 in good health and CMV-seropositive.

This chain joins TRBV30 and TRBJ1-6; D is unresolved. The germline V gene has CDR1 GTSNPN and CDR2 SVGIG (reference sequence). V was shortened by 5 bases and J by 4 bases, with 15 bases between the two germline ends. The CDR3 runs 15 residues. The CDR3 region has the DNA TGTGCCTGGGGAAACGGACTGCCGTATAATTCACCCCTCCACTTT. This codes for CAWGNGLPYNSPLHF.

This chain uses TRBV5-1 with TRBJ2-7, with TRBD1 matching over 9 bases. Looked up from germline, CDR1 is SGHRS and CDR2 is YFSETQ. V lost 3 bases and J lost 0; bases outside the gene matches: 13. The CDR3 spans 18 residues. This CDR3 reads CASSSGIGTGPFSYEQYF. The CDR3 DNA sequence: TGCGCCAGCAGCTCGGGGATAGGGACAGGGCCTTTCTCCTACGAGCAGTACTTC. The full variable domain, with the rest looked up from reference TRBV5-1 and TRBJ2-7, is KAGVTQTPRYLIKTRGQQVTLSCSPISGHRSVSWYQQTPGQGLQFLFEYFSETQRNKGNFPGRFSGRQFSNSRSEMNVSTLELGDSALYLCASSSGIGTGPFSYEQYFGPGTRLTVT.

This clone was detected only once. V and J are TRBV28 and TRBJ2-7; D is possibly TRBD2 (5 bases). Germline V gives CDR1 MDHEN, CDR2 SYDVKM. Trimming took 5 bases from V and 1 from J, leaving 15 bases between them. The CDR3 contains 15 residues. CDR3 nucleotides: TGTGCCAGCAGTCCGGCGGGCTCTTATTCCTACGAGCAGTACTTC. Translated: CASSPAGSYSYEQYF.

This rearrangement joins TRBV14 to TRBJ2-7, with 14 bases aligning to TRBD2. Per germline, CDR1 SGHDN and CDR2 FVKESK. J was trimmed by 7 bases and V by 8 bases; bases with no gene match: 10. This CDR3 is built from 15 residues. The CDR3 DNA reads TGTGCCAGCGGCTCGGGACTAGCGGGAGTGAGGGAGCAGTACTTC. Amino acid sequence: CASGSGLAGVREQYF.

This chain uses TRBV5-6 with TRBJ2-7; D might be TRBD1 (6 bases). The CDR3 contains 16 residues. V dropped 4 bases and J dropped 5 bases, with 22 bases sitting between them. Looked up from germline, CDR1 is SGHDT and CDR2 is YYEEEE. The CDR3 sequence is CASSPSLGQRGHEQYF. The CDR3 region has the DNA TGTGCCAGCAGCCCTTCGCTCGGACAGAGGGGACACGAGCAGTACTTC.

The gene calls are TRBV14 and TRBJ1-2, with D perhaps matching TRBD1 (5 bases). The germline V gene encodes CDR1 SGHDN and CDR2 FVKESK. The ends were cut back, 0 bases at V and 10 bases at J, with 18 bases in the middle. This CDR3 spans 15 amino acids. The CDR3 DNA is TGTGCCAGCAGCCAAGATCCCCCAGGGATCAGCGCCTACACCTTC. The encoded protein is CASSQDPPGISAYTF.

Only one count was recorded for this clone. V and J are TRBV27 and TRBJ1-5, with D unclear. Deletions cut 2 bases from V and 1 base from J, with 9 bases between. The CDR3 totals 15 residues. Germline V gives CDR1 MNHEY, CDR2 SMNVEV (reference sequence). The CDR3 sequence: CASSLRGGSNQPQHF. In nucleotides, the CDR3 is TGTGCCAGCAGTTTACGGGGAGGAAGCAATCAGCCCCAGCATTTT.

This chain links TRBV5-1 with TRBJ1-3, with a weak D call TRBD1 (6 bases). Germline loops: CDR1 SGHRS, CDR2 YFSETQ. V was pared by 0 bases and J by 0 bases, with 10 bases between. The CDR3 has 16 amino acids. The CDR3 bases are TGCGCCAGCAGCTTGGGACAGGTTGACTCTGGAAACACCATATATTTT. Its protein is CASSLGQVDSGNTIYF.

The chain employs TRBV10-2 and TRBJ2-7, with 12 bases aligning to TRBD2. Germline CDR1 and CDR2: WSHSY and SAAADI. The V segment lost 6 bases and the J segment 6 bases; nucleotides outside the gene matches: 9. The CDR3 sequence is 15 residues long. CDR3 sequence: CASSVTSGRGGEQYF. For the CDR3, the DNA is TGCGCCAGCAGCGTGACTAGCGGGAGAGGCGGCGAGCAGTACTTC.

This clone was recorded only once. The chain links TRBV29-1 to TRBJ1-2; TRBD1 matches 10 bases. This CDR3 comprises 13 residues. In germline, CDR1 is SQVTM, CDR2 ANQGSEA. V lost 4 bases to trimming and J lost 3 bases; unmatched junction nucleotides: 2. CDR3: CSVGQGADYGYTF. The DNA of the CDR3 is TGCAGCGTTGGACAGGGGGCTGACTATGGCTACACCTTC.

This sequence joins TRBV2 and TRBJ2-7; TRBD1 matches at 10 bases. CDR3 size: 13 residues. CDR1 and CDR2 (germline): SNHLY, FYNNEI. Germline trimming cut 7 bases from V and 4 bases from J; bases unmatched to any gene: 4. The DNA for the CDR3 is TGTGCCAGCACCAGGGACAGGGGTTACGAGCAGTACTTC. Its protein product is CASTRDRGYEQYF.